This T cell receptor (beta chain) is from a study of T-cell reconstitution after alpha-beta-depleted transplantation in children. Trimming at V came to 4 bases and at J to 7 bases, leaving 13 bases not matched to a gene. The CDR3 covers 15 residues. The germline V gene has CDR1 MNHEY and CDR2 SMNVEV (reference sequence). This sample's TCRbeta library carried unique molecular identifier barcodes. TCRdb reanalysed the PCR reads using MiXCR and keeps one entry per CDR3 protein. Of about 610,000 distinct CDR3 sequences listed, over 9.5% are singletons. The material was PBMCs from the stem cell graft donor, obtained from the stem cell graft. The chain combines TRBV27 with TRBJ2-7, with 7 bases identical to TRBD2. This TCR was recovered from a human donor who donated a stem cell graft to a child with acute myeloid leukemia. The CDR3 nucleotides read TGTGCCAGCAGTTCCGGACTAGACGGATTGAAAGAGCAGTACTTC. This translates into CASSSGLDGLKEQYF.